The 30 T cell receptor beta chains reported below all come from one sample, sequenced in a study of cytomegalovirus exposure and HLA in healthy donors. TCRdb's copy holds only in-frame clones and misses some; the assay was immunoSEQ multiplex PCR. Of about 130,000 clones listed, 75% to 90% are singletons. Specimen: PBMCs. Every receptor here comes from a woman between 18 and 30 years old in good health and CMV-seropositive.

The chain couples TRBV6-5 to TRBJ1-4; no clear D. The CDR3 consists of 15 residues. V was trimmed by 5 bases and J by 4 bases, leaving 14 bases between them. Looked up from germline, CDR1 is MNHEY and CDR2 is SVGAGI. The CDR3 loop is CASSAAGSNNEKLFF. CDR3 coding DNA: TGTGCCAGCAGTGCCGCCGGGTCTAATAATGAAAAACTGTTTTTT.

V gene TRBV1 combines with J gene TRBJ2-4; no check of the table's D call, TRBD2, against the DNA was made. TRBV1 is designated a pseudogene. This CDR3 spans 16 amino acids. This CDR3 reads CTSSQVTRGARFVQYF. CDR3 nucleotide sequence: TGCACCAGCAGCCAAGTAACGCGGGGGGCTCGATTCGTTCAGTACTTC.

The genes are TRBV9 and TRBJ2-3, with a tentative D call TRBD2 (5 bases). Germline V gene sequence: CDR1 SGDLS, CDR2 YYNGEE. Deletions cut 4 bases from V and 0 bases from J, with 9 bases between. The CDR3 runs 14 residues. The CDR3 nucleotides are TGTGCCAGCAGCACGAGGACTAGCACAGATACGCAGTATTTT. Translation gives CASSTRTSTDTQYF.

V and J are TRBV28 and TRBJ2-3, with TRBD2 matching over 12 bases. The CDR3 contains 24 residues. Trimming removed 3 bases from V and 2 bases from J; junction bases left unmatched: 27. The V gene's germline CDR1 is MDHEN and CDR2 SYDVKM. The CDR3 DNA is TGTGCCAGCAGTTTGGGCTCCCGCCGGTTTACTAGCGGGGGGTGGTTTTTGTTCACAGATACGCAGTATTTT. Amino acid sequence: CASSLGSRRFTSGGWFLFTDTQYF.

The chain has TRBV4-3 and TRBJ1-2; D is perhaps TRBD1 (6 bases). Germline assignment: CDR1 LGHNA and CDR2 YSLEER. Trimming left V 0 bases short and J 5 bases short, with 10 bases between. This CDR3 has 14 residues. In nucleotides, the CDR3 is TGCGCCAGCAGCCAAGATGCAGGGGCGTATGGCTACACCTTC. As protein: CASSQDAGAYGYTF.

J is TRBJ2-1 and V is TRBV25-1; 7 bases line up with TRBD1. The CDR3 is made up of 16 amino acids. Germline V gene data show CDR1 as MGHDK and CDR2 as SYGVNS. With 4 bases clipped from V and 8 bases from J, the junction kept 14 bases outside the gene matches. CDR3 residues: CASSAPATGVKDEQFF. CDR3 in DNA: TGTGCCAGCAGTGCCCCAGCCACAGGGGTAAAAGATGAGCAGTTCTTC.

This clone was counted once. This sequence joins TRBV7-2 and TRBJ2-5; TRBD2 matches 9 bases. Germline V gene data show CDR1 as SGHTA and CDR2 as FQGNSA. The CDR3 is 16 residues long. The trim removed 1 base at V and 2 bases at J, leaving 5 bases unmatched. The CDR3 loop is CASSLGLAGRQETQYF. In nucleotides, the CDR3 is TGTGCCAGCAGCTTAGGCCTAGCGGGGAGACAAGAGACCCAGTACTTC.

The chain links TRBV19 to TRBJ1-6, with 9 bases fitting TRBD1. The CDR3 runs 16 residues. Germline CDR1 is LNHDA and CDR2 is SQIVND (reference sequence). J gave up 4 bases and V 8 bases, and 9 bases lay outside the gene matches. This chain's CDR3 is CASQIGDRAYNSPLHF. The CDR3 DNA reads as TGTGCCAGTCAAATAGGGGACAGGGCATATAATTCACCCCTCCACTTT. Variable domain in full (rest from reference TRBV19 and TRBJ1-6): DGGITQSPKYLFRKEGQNVTLSCEQNLNHDAMYWYRQDPGQGLRLIYYSQIVNDFQKGDIAEGYSVSREKKESFPLTVTSAQKNPTAFYLCASQIGDRAYNSPLHFGNGTRLTVT.

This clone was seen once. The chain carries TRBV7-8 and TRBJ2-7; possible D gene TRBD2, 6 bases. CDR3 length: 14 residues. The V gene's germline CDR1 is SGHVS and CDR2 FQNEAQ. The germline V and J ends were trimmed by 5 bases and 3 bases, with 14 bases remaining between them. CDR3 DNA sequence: TGTGCCAGCAGCAAGAGGACGGGAGACTACGAGCAGTACTTC. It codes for CASSKRTGDYEQYF.

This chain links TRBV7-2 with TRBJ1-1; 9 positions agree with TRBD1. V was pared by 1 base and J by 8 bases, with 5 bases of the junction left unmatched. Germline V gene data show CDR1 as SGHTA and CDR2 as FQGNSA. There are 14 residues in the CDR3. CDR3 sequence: CASSLGWGQGEAFF. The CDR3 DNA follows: TGTGCCAGCAGCTTAGGTTGGGGACAGGGCGAAGCTTTCTTT.

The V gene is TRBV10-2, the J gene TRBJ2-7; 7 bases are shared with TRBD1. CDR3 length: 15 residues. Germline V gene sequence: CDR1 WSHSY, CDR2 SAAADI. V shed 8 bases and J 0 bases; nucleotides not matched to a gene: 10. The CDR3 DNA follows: TGCGCCAGCCGATCTCGACAGGGCGACTCCTACGAGCAGTACTTC. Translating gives CASRSRQGDSYEQYF.

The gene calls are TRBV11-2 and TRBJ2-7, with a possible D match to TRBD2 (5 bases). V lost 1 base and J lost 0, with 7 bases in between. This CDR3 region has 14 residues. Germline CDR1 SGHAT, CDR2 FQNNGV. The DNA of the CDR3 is TGTGCCAGCAGCTTAGGGAGCGGCTCCTACGAGCAGTACTTC. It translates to CASSLGSGSYEQYF.

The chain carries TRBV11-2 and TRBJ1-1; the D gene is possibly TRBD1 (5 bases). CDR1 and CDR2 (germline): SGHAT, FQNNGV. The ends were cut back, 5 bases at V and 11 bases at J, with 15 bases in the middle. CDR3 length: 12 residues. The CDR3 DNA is TGTGCCAGCAGCCTGATCAGGGCAGATGCTTTCTTT. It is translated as CASSLIRADAFF.

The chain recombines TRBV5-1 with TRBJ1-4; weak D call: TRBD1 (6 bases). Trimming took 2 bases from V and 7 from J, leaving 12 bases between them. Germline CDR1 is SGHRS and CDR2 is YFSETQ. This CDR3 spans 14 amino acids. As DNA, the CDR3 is TGCGCCAGCAGCTTAACGGGAGGGGGTGAAAAACTGTTTTTT. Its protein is CASSLTGGGEKLFF.

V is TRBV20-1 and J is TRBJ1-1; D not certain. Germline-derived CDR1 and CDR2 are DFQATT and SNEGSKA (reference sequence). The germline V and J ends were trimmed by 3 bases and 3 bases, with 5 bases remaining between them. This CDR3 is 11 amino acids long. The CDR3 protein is CSASPYTEAFF. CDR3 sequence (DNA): TGCAGTGCTAGTCCGTACACTGAAGCTTTCTTT.

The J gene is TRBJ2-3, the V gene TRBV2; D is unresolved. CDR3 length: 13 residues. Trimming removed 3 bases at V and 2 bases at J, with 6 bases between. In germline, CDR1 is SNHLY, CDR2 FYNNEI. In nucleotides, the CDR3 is TGTGCCAGCAGTGAGGGCTACACAGATACGCAGTATTTT. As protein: CASSEGYTDTQYF. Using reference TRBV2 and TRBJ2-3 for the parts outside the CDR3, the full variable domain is EPEVTQTPSHQVTQMGQEVILRCVPISNHLYFYWYRQILGQKVEFLVSFYNNEISEKSEIFDDQFSVERPDGSNFTLKIRSTKLEDSAMYFCASSEGYTDTQYFGPGTRLTVL.

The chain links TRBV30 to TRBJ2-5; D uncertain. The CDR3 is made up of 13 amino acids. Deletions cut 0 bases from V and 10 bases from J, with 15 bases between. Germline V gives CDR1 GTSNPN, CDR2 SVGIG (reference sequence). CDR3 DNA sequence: TGTGCCTGGAGTGTAAGGCCCGGAGAAGACCAGTACTTC. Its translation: CAWSVRPGEDQYF. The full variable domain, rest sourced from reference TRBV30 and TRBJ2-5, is SQTIHQWPATLVQPVGSPLSLECTVEGTSNPNLYWYRQAAGRGLQLLFYSVGIGQISSEVPQNLSASRPQDRQFILSSKKLLLSDSGFYLCAWSVRPGEDQYFGPGTRLLVL.

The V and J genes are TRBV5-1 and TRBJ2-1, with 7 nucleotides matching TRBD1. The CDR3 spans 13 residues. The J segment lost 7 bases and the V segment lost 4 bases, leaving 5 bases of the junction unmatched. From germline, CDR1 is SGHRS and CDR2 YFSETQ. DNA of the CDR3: TGCGCCAGCAGCATAGACAGGGTGAATGAGCAGTTCTTC. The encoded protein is CASSIDRVNEQFF.

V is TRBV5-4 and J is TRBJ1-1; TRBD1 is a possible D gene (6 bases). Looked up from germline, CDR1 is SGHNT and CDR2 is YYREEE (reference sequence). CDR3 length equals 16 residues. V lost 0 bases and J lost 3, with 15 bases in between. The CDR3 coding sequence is TGTGCCAGCAGCTTGGAGGGATGGGGGCGAGACACTGAAGCTTTCTTT. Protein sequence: CASSLEGWGRDTEAFF.

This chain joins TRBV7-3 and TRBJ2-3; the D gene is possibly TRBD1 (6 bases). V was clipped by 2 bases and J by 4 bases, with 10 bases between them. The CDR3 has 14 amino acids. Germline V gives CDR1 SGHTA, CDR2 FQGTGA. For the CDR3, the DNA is TGTGCCAGCAGCTTAGGGGGCAAATCAGATACGCAGTATTTT. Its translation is CASSLGGKSDTQYF.

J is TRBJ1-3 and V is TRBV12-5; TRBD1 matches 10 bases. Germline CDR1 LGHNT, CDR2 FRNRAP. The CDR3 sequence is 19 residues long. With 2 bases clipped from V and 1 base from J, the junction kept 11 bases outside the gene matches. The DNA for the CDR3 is TGTGCTAGTGGTTTGCGAGCTGACAGGGGGCAAGGTTCTGGAAACACCATATATTTT. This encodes CASGLRADRGQGSGNTIYF.

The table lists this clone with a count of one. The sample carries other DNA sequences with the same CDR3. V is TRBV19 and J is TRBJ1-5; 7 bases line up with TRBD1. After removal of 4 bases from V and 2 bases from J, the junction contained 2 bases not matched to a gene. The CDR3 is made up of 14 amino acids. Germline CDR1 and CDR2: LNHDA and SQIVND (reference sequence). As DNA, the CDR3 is TGTGCCAGTAGTACAACAGGGGGCAATCAGCCCCAGCATTTT. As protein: CASSTTGGNQPQHF.

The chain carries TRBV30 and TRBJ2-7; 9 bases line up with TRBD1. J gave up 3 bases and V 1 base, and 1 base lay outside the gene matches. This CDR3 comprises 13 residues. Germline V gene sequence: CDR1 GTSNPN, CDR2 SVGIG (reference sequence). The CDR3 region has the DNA TGTGCCTGGAGTGGGGGACAGGGCTACGAGCAGTACTTC. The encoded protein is CAWSGGQGYEQYF.

The CDR3 coding sequence is TGTGCCAGCTCAACATTACAGGACACTGAAGCTTTCTTT. It is translated as CASSTLQDTEAFF. V usage is TRBV18 and J usage is TRBJ1-1; D might be TRBD1 (5 bases). Trimming left V 5 bases short and J 3 bases short, with 10 bases between. This CDR3 region has 13 residues. Germline CDR1 KGHSH, CDR2 LQKENI. Filled out from reference TRBV18 and TRBJ1-1, the complete variable domain reads NAGVMQNPRHLVRRRGQEARLRCSPMKGHSHVYWYRQLPEEGLKFMVYLQKENIIDESGMPKERFSAEFPKEGPSILRIQQVVRGDSAAYFCASSTLQDTEAFFGQGTRLTVV.

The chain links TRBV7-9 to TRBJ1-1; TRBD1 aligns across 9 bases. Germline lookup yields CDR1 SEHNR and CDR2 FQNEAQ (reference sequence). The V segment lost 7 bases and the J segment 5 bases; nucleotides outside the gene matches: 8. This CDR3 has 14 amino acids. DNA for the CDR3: TGTGCCAGCACCGGACAGGGGATCTCGACTGAAGCTTTCTTT. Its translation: CASTGQGISTEAFF.

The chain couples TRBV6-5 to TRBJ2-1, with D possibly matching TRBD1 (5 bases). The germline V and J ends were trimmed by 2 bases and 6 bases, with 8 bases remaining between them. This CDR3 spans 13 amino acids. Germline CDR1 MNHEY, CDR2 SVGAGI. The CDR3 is CASSYGQGNEQFF. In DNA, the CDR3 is TGTGCCAGCAGTTACGGGCAGGGCAATGAGCAGTTCTTC.

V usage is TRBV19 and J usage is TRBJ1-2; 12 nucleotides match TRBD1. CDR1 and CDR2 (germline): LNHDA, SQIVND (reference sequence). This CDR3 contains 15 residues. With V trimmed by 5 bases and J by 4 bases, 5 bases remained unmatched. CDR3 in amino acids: CASSPGTGGTYGYTF. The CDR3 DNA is TGTGCCAGTAGTCCGGGGACAGGGGGCACCTATGGCTACACCTTC.

The CDR3 region has the DNA TGTGCCATCAGCAGGACTAATCTTCCATCCCTGAACACTGAAGCTTTCTTT. This encodes CAISRTNLPSLNTEAFF. The rearrangement links TRBV10-3 to TRBJ1-1, with D uncertain. The CDR3 is made up of 17 amino acids. The V and J ends lost 6 bases and 0 bases respectively, with 20 bases between them. CDR1 ENHRY and CDR2 SYGVKD come from the germline V gene.

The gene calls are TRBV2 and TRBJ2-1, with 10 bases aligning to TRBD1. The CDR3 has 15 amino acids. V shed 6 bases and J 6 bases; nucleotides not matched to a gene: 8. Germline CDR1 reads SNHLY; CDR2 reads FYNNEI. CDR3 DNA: TGTGCCAGCAGCCGACAGGGGGCGAGAGGCAATGAGCAGTTCTTC. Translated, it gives CASSRQGARGNEQFF.

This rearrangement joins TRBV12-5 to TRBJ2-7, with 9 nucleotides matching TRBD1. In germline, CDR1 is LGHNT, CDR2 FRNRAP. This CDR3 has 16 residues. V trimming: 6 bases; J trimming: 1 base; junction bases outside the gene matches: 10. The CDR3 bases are TGTGCTAGTGGCCACCCTTTAGGACAGGGGTCCTACGAGCAGTACTTC. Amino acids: CASGHPLGQGSYEQYF.